Listed below are T cell receptor beta chains from one sample, sequenced in a study of CD4 T cells in relation to SARS-CoV-2 and coronaviruses. The antigens these receptors bind are not known. The assay was immunoSEQ multiplex PCR, and TCRdb's table has in-frame clones only and misses some. Here the sample spans about 26,000 clones, roughly 70% being singletons. Sequenced material: CD4+ T cells from PBMCs, cultured in vitro. The source is a human donor in good health. Each CDR3 is given with its conserved first and last residue. D genes are given only for firm matches. Not all rows give a size; the values are once, few, many and, for expanded clones, a class.

V,D,size,J,DNA,CDR3
TRBV19,.,.,TRBJ2-1,TGTGCCAGTAGTTTGGACGGGAACTACAATGAGCAGTTCTTC,CASSLDGNYNEQFF
TRBV19,.,.,TRBJ1-1,TGTGCCAGTACCCCCCCGAGCGGGGGGGCCGGTGAAGCTTTCTTT,CASTPPSGGAGEAFF
TRBV5-1,TRBD1,.,TRBJ1-1,TGCGCCAGCAGCTTGTTGACAGGGGGTTTGAACACTGAAGCTTTCTTT,CASSLLTGGLNTEAFF
TRBV7-2,TRBD1,few,TRBJ2-7,TGTGCCAGCAGATCTGTAGGACAGGGGACCTACGAGCAGTACTTC,CASRSVGQGTYEQYF
TRBV5-3,TRBD1,.,TRBJ1-5,TGTGCCAGAAGCCATAAGACAGGGGGTATTGGCAATCAGCCCCAGCATTTT,CARSHKTGGIGNQPQHF
TRBV14,.,.,TRBJ1-3,TGTGCCAGCAGCCCCACGGTGGCTTCTGGAAACACCATATATTTT,CASSPTVASGNTIYF
TRBV3-1/TRBV3-2,TRBD2,.,TRBJ2-2,TGTGCCAGCAGCCTAGCGGGGAGATCCACCGGGGAGCTGTTTTTT,CASSLAGRSTGELFF
TRBV4-1,TRBD1,once,TRBJ2-6,TGCGCCAGCAGCCGAGGGACAGGCGGCGGGGCCTCTGGGGCCAACGTCCTGACTTTC,CASSRGTGGGASGANVLTF
TRBV3-1/TRBV3-2,.,few,TRBJ1-5,TGTGCCAGCAGCCAAGTCTCAGGGGACCAGCCCCAGCATTTT,CASSQVSGDQPQHF
TRBV6-2/TRBV6-3,.,.,TRBJ2-7,TGTGCCAGCAGTTACGGCTCGAAACCCTACGAGCAGTACTTC,CASSYGSKPYEQYF
TRBV19,TRBD1,.,TRBJ2-7,TGTGCCAGTAGTAGCTCAGGGGGCTACGAGCAGTACTTC,CASSSSGGYEQYF
TRBV19,TRBD1,.,TRBJ1-4,TGTGCCAGTTCTGGACAGGGAACCACTAATGAAAAACTGTTTTTT,CASSGQGTTNEKLFF
TRBV24-1,.,.,TRBJ2-2,TGTGCCACCAGTGGCTCGGGACACAACACCGGGGAGCTGTTTTTT,CATSGSGHNTGELFF
TRBV29-1,TRBD2,.,TRBJ2-3,TGCAGCGGGGGACTAGCGGGGGGATCAGCAGATACGCAGTATTTT,CSGGLAGGSADTQYF
TRBV9,TRBD2,.,TRBJ2-3,TGTGCCAGCAGCGTTGGGACTAGCGGTACCACAGATACGCAGTATTTT,CASSVGTSGTTDTQYF
TRBV18,.,.,TRBJ2-3,TGTGCCAGCTCACCACCGCTAGCCCCAGATACGCAGTATTTT,CASSPPLAPDTQYF
TRBV5-1,TRBD2,few,TRBJ2-1,TGCGCCAGCTCGGGGGGAGCGGGGGGTCCGTCCTACAATGAGCAGTTCTTC,CASSGGAGGPSYNEQFF
TRBV6-2/TRBV6-3,TRBD1,.,TRBJ1-3,TGTGCCAGCAGTCGGGGCCTGGACAGGAGCTCTGGAAACACCATATATTTT,CASSRGLDRSSGNTIYF
TRBV7-9,.,.,TRBJ2-6,TGTGCCAGCAGCTCGGGACGGCGGACTGGGGCCAACGTCCTGACTTTC,CASSSGRRTGANVLTF
TRBV7-8,.,.,TRBJ2-3,TGTGCCAGCAGCCTCGCCAGTTGGGGAGATACGCAGTATTTT,CASSLASWGDTQYF
TRBV5-1,TRBD1,.,TRBJ2-7,TGCGCCAGCAGCCTTACGGGACAGGGGGCCTACGAGCAGTACTTC,CASSLTGQGAYEQYF
TRBV19,TRBD2,.,TRBJ2-3,TGTGCCAGTAGAAACAGCGGGGGGGACACAGATACGCAGTATTTT,CASRNSGGDTDTQYF
TRBV4-2,TRBD2,.,TRBJ2-5,TGTGCCAGCAGCCAAGACCTAGCGGTCCAAGAGACCCAGTACTTC,CASSQDLAVQETQYF
TRBV5-1,TRBD1,.,TRBJ1-4,TGCGCCAGCAGCCAAGGGACAGGGGGCATGGAAAAACTGTTTTTT,CASSQGTGGMEKLFF
TRBV6-5,.,.,TRBJ2-1,TGTGCCAGCGCAGGCAATCTCTACAATGAGCAGTTCTTC,CASAGNLYNEQFF
TRBV24-1,.,once,TRBJ2-7,TGTGCCACCAGTGGTAGGCTCTCCTACGAGCAGTACTTC,CATSGRLSYEQYF
TRBV10-3,.,.,TRBJ2-7,TGTGCCACCCCAGTGAGGAAAAGTTTGGAGCACGAGCAGTACTTC,CATPVRKSLEHEQYF
TRBV6-5,.,.,TRBJ1-2,TGTGCCAGCACCTGGACCTCTATCCCCTATGGCTACACCTTC,CASTWTSIPYGYTF
TRBV5-3,TRBD1,.,TRBJ1-6,TGTGCCAGAAGCTCACAGGGGGCGCGATCACCCCTCCACTTT,CARSSQGARSPLHF
TRBV30,.,.,TRBJ1-4,TGTGCCTGGAGTGTTAAGGAAAAACTGTTTTTT,CAWSVKEKLFF